The source of this TCR beta chain is a study of blood T cells in healthy people across ages. Peripheral blood, around 10 milliliters per donor, was collected. With a J-beta primer mix and a sample-barcoded 5' primer, a second PCR ran about 7 to 12 cycles. TCRdb re-called the 5' RACE reads with MiXCR, one entry per CDR3 protein. The table records fewer than 800,000 distinct CDR3 sequences, 21% of them present only once. Germline V lookup: CDR1 MNHNY, CDR2 SVGAGI (reference sequence). There are 16 residues in the CDR3. V shed 6 bases, J shed 4 bases, and the junction held 8 bases outside the gene matches.

This chain links TRBV6-6 with TRBJ2-7; 14 positions match TRBD2. The sequence was collected from an older man in good health. The sequenced sample consisted of blood. The CDR3 reads CASRLTSGRASYEQYF. CDR3 coding DNA: TGTGCCAGCAGATTGACTAGCGGGAGGGCCAGTTACGAGCAGTACTTC.